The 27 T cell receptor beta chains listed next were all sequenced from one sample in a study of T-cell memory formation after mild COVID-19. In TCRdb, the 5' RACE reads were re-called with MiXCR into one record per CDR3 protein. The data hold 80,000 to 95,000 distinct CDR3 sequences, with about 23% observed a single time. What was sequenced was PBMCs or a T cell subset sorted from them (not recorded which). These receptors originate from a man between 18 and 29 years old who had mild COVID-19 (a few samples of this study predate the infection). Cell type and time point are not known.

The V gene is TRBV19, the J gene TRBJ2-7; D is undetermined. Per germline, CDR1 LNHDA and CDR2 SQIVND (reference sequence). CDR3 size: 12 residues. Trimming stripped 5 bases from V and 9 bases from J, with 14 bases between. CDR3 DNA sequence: TGTGCCAGTAGTCCAGGTTCCGCTCTGCAGTACTTC. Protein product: CASSPGSALQYF.

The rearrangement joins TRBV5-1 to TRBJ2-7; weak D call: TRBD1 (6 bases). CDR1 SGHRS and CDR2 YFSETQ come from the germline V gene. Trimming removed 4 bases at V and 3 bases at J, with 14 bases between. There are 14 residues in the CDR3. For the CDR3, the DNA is TGCGCCAGCAGCCCAACGGACAGATACTACGAGCAGTACTTC. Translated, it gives CASSPTDRYYEQYF.

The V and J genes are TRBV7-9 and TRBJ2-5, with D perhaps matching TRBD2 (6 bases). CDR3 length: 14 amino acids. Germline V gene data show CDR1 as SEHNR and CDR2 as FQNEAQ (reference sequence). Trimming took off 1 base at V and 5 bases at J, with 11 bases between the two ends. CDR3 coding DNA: TGTGCCAGCAGCTTAGTCGCAGGGAGGGAGACCCAGTACTTC. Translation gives CASSLVAGRETQYF. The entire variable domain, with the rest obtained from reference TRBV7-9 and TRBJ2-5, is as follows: DTGVSQNPRHKITKRGQNVTFRCDPISEHNRLYWYRQTLGQGPEFLTYFQNEAQLEKSRLLSDRFSAERPKGSFSTLEIQRTEQGDSAMYLCASSLVAGRETQYFGPGTRLLVL.

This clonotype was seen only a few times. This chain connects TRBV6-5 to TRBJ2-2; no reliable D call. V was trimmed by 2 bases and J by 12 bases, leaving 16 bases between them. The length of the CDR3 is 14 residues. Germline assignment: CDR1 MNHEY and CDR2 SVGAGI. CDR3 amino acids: CASSYGETPPQLFF. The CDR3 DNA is TGTGCCAGCAGTTACGGAGAGACACCTCCCCAGCTGTTTTTT.

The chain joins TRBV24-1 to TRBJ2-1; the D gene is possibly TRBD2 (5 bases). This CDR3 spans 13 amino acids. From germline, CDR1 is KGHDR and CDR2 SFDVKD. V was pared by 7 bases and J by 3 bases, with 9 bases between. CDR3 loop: CATRPAGYNEQFF. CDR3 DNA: TGTGCCACCAGACCTGCGGGCTACAATGAGCAGTTCTTC.

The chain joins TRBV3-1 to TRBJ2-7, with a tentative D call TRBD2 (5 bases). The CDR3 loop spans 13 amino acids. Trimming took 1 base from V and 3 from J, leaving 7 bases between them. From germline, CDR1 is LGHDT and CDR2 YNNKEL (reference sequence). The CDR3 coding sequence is TGTGCCAGCAGCCAAGGAGGGTACTACGAGCAGTACTTC. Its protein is CASSQGGYYEQYF.

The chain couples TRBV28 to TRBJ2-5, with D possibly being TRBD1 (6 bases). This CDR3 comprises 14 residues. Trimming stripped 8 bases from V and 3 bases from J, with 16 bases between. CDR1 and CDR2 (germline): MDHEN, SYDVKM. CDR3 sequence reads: CASQRAGGKETQYF. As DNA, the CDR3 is TGTGCCAGCCAGAGAGCTGGGGGCAAAGAGACCCAGTACTTC.

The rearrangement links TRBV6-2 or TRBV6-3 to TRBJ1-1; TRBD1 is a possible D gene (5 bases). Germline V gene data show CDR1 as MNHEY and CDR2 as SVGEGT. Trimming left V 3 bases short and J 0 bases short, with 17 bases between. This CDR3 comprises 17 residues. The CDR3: CASSYFGAGSMNTEAFF. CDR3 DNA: TGTGCCAGCAGTTATTTCGGGGCAGGCTCCATGAACACTGAAGCTTTCTTT.

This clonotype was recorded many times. The DNA of the CDR3 is TGTGCCAGCAAATGGGGGGGCCAGGACACTGAAGCTTTCTTT. Translating gives CASKWGGQDTEAFF. The rearrangement joins TRBV7-6 to TRBJ1-1; D may be TRBD1 (6 bases). With 7 bases removed from V and 3 bases from J, the gap between germline ends came to 15 bases. This CDR3 contains 14 residues. The germline gives CDR1 SGHVS, CDR2 FNYEAQ.

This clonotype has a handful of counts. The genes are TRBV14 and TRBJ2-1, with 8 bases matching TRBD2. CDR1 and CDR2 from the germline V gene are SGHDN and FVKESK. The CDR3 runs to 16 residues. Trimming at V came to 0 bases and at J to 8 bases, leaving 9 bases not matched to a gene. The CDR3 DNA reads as TGTGCCAGCAGCCAAGATCTGGGACTAGTAATCCATGAGCAGTTCTTC. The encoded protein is CASSQDLGLVIHEQFF.

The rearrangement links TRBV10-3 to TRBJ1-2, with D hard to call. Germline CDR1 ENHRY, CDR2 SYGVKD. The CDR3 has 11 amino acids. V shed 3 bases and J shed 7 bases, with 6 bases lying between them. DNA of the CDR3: TGTGCCATCAGTGAACGGGGTGGCTACACCTTC. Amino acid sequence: CAISERGGYTF.

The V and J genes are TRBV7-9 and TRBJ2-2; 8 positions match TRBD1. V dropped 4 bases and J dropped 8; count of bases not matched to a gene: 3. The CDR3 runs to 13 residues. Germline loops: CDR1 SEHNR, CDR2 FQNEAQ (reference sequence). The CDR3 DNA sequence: TGTGCCAGCAGCTCGGACAGGGCAGGGGAGCTGTTTTTT. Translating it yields CASSSDRAGELFF.

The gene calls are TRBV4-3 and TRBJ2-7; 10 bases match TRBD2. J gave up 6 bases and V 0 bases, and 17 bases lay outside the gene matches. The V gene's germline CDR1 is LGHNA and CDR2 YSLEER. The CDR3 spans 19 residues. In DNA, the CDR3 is TGCGCCAGCAGCCAAGAAGTCGGCAGCGGGGGGGCCATATCTCGCGAGCAGTACTTC. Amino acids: CASSQEVGSGGAISREQYF.

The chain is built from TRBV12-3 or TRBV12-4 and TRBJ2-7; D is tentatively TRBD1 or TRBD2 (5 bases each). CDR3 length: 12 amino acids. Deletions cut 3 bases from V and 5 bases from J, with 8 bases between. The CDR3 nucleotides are TGTGCCAGCAGTTTCCGGGGCGACGAGCAGTACTTC. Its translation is CASSFRGDEQYF.

CDR3 amino acids: CASSLLRTAPYGYTF. CDR3 nucleotides: TGTGCCAGCAGCTTACTCAGGACAGCGCCCTATGGCTACACCTTC. This chain connects TRBV7-9 to TRBJ1-2, with D possibly being TRBD1 (6 bases). CDR3 length: 15 amino acids. V was pared by 2 bases and J by 4 bases, with 14 bases between. Per the germline V gene, CDR1 is SEHNR and CDR2 is FQNEAQ (reference sequence). Variable domain in full (rest from reference TRBV7-9 and TRBJ1-2): DTGVSQNPRHKITKRGQNVTFRCDPISEHNRLYWYRQTLGQGPEFLTYFQNEAQLEKSRLLSDRFSAERPKGSFSTLEIQRTEQGDSAMYLCASSLLRTAPYGYTFGSGTRLTVV.

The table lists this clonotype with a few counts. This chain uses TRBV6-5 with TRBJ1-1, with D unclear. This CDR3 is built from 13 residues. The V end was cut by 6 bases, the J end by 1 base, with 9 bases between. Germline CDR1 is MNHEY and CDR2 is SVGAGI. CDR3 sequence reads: CASRTTWNTEAFF. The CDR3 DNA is TGTGCCAGCAGGACCACATGGAACACTGAAGCTTTCTTT.

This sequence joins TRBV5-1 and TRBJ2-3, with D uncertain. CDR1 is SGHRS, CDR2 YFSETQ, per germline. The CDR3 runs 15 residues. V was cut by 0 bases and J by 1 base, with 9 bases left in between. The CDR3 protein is CASSLANVGTDTQYF. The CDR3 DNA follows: TGCGCCAGCAGCTTGGCCAACGTGGGCACAGATACGCAGTATTTT.

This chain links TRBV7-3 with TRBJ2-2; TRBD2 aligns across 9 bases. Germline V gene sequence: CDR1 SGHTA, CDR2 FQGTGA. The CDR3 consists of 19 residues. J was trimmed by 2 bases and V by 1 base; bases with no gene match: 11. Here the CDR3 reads CASSLIRVSGGRNTGELFF. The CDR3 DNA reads TGTGCCAGCAGCTTAATTAGGGTTAGCGGGGGCCGAAACACCGGGGAGCTGTTTTTT.

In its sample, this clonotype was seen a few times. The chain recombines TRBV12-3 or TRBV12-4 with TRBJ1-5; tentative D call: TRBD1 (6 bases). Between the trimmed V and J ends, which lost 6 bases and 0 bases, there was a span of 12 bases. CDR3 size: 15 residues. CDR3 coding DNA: TGTGCCAGCAGCTCCGGGACACATAGCAATCAGCCCCAGCATTTT. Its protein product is CASSSGTHSNQPQHF.

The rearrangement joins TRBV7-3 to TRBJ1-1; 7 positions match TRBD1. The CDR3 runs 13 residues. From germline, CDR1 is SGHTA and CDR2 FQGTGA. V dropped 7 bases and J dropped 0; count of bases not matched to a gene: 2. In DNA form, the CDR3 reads TGTGCCAGCAAGGACAGGTTGAACACTGAAGCTTTCTTT. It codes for CASKDRLNTEAFF.

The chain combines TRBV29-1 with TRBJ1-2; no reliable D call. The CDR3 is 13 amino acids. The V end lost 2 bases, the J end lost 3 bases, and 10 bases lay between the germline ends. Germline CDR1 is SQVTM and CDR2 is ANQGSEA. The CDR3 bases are TGCAGCGTTGAATTGGCAGGAGACTATGGCTACACCTTC. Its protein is CSVELAGDYGYTF.

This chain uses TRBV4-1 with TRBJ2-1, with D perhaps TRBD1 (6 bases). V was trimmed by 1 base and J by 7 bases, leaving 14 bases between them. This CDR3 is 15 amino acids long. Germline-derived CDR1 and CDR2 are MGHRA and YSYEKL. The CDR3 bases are TGCGCCAGCAGCCAAGGTTGGGGGCTAGGAAATGAGCAGTTCTTC. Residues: CASSQGWGLGNEQFF.

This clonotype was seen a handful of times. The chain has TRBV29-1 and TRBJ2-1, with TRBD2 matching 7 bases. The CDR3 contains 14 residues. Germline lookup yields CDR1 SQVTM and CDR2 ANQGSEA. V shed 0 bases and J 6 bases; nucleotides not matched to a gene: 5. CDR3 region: CSVEDLGEGNEQFF. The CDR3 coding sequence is TGCAGCGTTGAAGATCTGGGGGAGGGCAATGAGCAGTTCTTC.

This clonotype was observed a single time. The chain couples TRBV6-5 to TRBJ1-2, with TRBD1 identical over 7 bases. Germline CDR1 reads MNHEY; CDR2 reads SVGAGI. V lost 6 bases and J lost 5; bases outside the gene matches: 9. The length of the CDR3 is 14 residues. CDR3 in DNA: TGTGCCAGCAGAAAGAAAGGGGGCATATATGGCTACACCTTC. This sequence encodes CASRKKGGIYGYTF.

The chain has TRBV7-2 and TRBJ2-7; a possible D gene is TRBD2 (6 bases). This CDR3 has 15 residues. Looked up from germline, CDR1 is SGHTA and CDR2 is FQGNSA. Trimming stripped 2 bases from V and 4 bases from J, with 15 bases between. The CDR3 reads CASSLTSRGVYEQYF. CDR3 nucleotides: TGTGCCAGCAGCTTAACCTCGCGGGGAGTATACGAGCAGTACTTC.

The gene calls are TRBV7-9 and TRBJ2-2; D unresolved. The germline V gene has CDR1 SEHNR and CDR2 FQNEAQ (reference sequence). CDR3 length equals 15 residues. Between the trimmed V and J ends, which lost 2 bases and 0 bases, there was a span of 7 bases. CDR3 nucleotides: TGTGCCAGCAGCTTACCGACGGCGAACACCGGGGAGCTGTTTTTT. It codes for CASSLPTANTGELFF.

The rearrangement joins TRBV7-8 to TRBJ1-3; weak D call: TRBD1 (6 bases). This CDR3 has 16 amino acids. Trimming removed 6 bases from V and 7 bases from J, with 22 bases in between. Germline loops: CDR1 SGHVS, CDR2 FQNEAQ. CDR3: CASSTVVGAERNTIYF. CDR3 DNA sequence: TGTGCCAGCAGTACAGTTGTGGGGGCTGAGAGGAACACCATATATTTT.